This is a list of T cell receptor beta chains from one sample in a study of blood T cell repertoires in COVID-19. The repertoire was sequenced with immunoSEQ multiplex PCR; TCRdb's copy has only in-frame clones and lacks some. This table has some 50,000 clones, 84% appearing once. Sequencing was performed on peripheral blood. The origin of the receptors is a human donor in a cohort sampled during active COVID-19. Both conserved end residues are part of each CDR3. Each record gives: V gene, D gene, clone size, J gene, CDR3 DNA, CDR3 protein. D genes are given only for firm matches. Part of the rows lack a size; the others show once, few, many or a class for expanded clones.

V gene: TRBV29-1
D gene: .
clone size: .
J gene: TRBJ2-1
CDR3 DNA: TGCAGCGTTGTAGGTCAGGGATACAATGAGCAGTTCTTC
CDR3 protein: CSVVGQGYNEQFF

V gene: TRBV5-6
D gene: .
clone size: .
J gene: TRBJ2-3
CDR3 DNA: TGTGCCAGCAGCTATGGACTGATGGCCACAGATACGCAGTATTTT
CDR3 protein: CASSYGLMATDTQYF

V gene: TRBV29-1
D gene: TRBD1
clone size: .
J gene: TRBJ1-1
CDR3 DNA: TGCAGCGCTACCCCCGGGACAGCGAACACTGAAGCTTTCTTT
CDR3 protein: CSATPGTANTEAFF

V gene: TRBV2
D gene: TRBD2
clone size: .
J gene: TRBJ2-1
CDR3 DNA: TGTGCCAGCAGTGGGCGGGGGAGCTCCTACAATGAGCAGTTCTTC
CDR3 protein: CASSGRGSSYNEQFF

V gene: TRBV29-1
D gene: .
clone size: .
J gene: TRBJ2-3
CDR3 DNA: TGCAGCGTTGAGAGGTCTAGCGATCTGGATACGCAGTATTTT
CDR3 protein: CSVERSSDLDTQYF

V gene: TRBV28
D gene: .
clone size: .
J gene: TRBJ1-5
CDR3 DNA: TGTGCCAGCACCGGAGGAAACAATCAGCCCCAGCATTTT
CDR3 protein: CASTGGNNQPQHF

V gene: TRBV27
D gene: TRBD1
clone size: .
J gene: TRBJ1-1
CDR3 DNA: TGTGCCAGCAGTGACAGGGGGCGCAACACTGAAGCTTTCTTT
CDR3 protein: CASSDRGRNTEAFF

V gene: TRBV28
D gene: TRBD1
clone size: once
J gene: TRBJ1-4
CDR3 DNA: TGTGCCAGCAACTCACAGGGGGCAGCTGAAAAACTGTTTTTT
CDR3 protein: CASNSQGAAEKLFF

V gene: TRBV28
D gene: .
clone size: .
J gene: TRBJ2-7
CDR3 DNA: TGTGCCAGCAGTACAGGGGGGGCTAGCAGGTACGAGCAGTACTTC
CDR3 protein: CASSTGGASRYEQYF

V gene: TRBV5-6
D gene: .
clone size: .
J gene: TRBJ1-1
CDR3 DNA: TGTGCCAGCAGCCTGGGGAGTTCCCGGACTGAAGCTTTCTTT
CDR3 protein: CASSLGSSRTEAFF

V gene: TRBV28
D gene: TRBD2
clone size: .
J gene: TRBJ2-3
CDR3 DNA: TGTGCCAGCAGGCGTCCGGGACTAGCGGGAGGTAGGACAGATACGCAGTATTTT
CDR3 protein: CASRRPGLAGGRTDTQYF

V gene: TRBV7-2
D gene: TRBD2
clone size: .
J gene: TRBJ2-1
CDR3 DNA: TGTGCCAGCAGCTCGTTAGCGGGAGGGGGTGAGCAGTTCTTC
CDR3 protein: CASSSLAGGGEQFF

V gene: TRBV19
D gene: .
clone size: .
J gene: TRBJ1-2
CDR3 DNA: TGTGCCAGTAGCACTACGAGGGCATTGTCCTATGGCTACACCTTC
CDR3 protein: CASSTTRALSYGYTF

V gene: TRBV2
D gene: .
clone size: .
J gene: TRBJ1-2
CDR3 DNA: TGTGCCAGCAGGGCAGAATATGGCTACACCTTC
CDR3 protein: CASRAEYGYTF

V gene: TRBV2
D gene: .
clone size: .
J gene: TRBJ2-7
CDR3 DNA: TGTGCCAGTCGACAGAGTAACTACGAGCAGTACTTC
CDR3 protein: CASRQSNYEQYF

V gene: TRBV5-1
D gene: TRBD1
clone size: .
J gene: TRBJ1-3
CDR3 DNA: TGCGCCAGCAGCTCCGGGACAGGGGGCAACACCATATATTTT
CDR3 protein: CASSSGTGGNTIYF

V gene: TRBV7-9
D gene: TRBD2
clone size: .
J gene: TRBJ2-1
CDR3 DNA: TGTGCCAGCAGCTTGGCGGGAGGGGTCAATGAGCAGTTCTTC
CDR3 protein: CASSLAGGVNEQFF

V gene: TRBV6-5
D gene: .
clone size: .
J gene: TRBJ2-7
CDR3 DNA: TGTGCCAGCAGGTACCGGGAGACGGGCGTCTACGAGCAGTACTTC
CDR3 protein: CASRYRETGVYEQYF

V gene: TRBV9
D gene: .
clone size: .
J gene: TRBJ2-1
CDR3 DNA: TGTGCCAGCAGCGTATCGCTCTGGGTAGCGCGGAATGAGCAGTTCTTC
CDR3 protein: CASSVSLWVARNEQFF

V gene: TRBV19
D gene: TRBD1
clone size: .
J gene: TRBJ2-5
CDR3 DNA: TGTGCCAGTAGTATGGGGACAGGGGGGATTGGAGAGACCCAGTACTTC
CDR3 protein: CASSMGTGGIGETQYF

V gene: TRBV6-2/TRBV6-3
D gene: .
clone size: once
J gene: TRBJ1-1
CDR3 DNA: TGTGCCAGCAGTTACTTATTGAACACTGAAGCTTTCTTT
CDR3 protein: CASSYLLNTEAFF

V gene: TRBV2
D gene: TRBD2
clone size: .
J gene: TRBJ2-1
CDR3 DNA: TGTGCCAGCAGTGAGGGACTAGCGGGAGGTAATGAGCAGTTCTTC
CDR3 protein: CASSEGLAGGNEQFF

V gene: TRBV6-5
D gene: .
clone size: .
J gene: TRBJ1-3
CDR3 DNA: TGTGCCAGCAGTTACGACCCTAGGAACTCTGGAAACACCATATATTTT
CDR3 protein: CASSYDPRNSGNTIYF

V gene: TRBV4-3
D gene: TRBD1
clone size: .
J gene: TRBJ2-5
CDR3 DNA: TGCGCCAGCAGCCAAGATACTACAGGGGTTGGGACCCAGTACTTC
CDR3 protein: CASSQDTTGVGTQYF

V gene: TRBV10-3
D gene: TRBD2
clone size: .
J gene: TRBJ2-1
CDR3 DNA: TGTGCCATCAGTGAACCTAGCGGGAGGCCGAAAGGGAATGAGCAGTTCTTC
CDR3 protein: CAISEPSGRPKGNEQFF

V gene: TRBV27
D gene: .
clone size: .
J gene: TRBJ1-2
CDR3 DNA: TGTGCCAGCAGGAAAACCGGGGACTATGGCTACACCTTC
CDR3 protein: CASRKTGDYGYTF

V gene: TRBV7-3
D gene: TRBD2
clone size: once
J gene: TRBJ2-2
CDR3 DNA: TGTGCCAGCGGGGGGAGGGCCAACACCGGGGAGCTGTTTTTT
CDR3 protein: CASGGRANTGELFF

V gene: TRBV7-3
D gene: .
clone size: few
J gene: TRBJ1-5
CDR3 DNA: TGTGCCAGCCTAAAGACAGGACCCCATCAGCCCCAGCATTTT
CDR3 protein: CASLKTGPHQPQHF

V gene: TRBV19
D gene: TRBD1
clone size: .
J gene: TRBJ2-2
CDR3 DNA: TGTGCCAGTAGTAAGGGGACAGGGAACACCGGGGAGCTGTTTTTT
CDR3 protein: CASSKGTGNTGELFF

V gene: TRBV28
D gene: TRBD1
clone size: .
J gene: TRBJ2-7
CDR3 DNA: TGTGCCAGCAGTTTAGGGACAGCCTACGAGCAGTACTTC
CDR3 protein: CASSLGTAYEQYF

V gene: TRBV6-2/TRBV6-3
D gene: TRBD1
clone size: .
J gene: TRBJ2-3
CDR3 DNA: TGTGCCAGCAGTACCCGGGACAGCGGTGCCTCCGATACGCAGTATTTT
CDR3 protein: CASSTRDSGASDTQYF

V gene: TRBV5-4
D gene: .
clone size: .
J gene: TRBJ2-7
CDR3 DNA: TGTGCCAGCAGCTTGGCGGGATCCTACGAGCAGTACTTC
CDR3 protein: CASSLAGSYEQYF

V gene: TRBV18
D gene: .
clone size: .
J gene: TRBJ1-5
CDR3 DNA: TGTGCCAGCTCACCACCCGGGGAGAGCAATCAGCCCCAGCATTTT
CDR3 protein: CASSPPGESNQPQHF

V gene: TRBV9
D gene: TRBD2
clone size: .
J gene: TRBJ2-1
CDR3 DNA: TGTGCCAGCAGCGTAGGCCTACTAGCGGGAGAGGGCAATGAGCAGTTCTTC
CDR3 protein: CASSVGLLAGEGNEQFF

V gene: TRBV27
D gene: TRBD2
clone size: .
J gene: TRBJ2-1
CDR3 DNA: TGTGCCAGCAGACAAGGACTAGCGGGAGACAATGAGCAGTTCTTC
CDR3 protein: CASRQGLAGDNEQFF

V gene: TRBV7-2
D gene: .
clone size: .
J gene: TRBJ2-2
CDR3 DNA: TGTGCCAGCAGCTCTCAGGCAAAGAACACCGGGGAGCTGTTTTTT
CDR3 protein: CASSSQAKNTGELFF

V gene: TRBV29-1
D gene: .
clone size: few
J gene: TRBJ1-2
CDR3 DNA: TGCAGCGTTCGACTCACGTCAGGGTTCGGCTACACCTTC
CDR3 protein: CSVRLTSGFGYTF

V gene: TRBV9
D gene: TRBD1
clone size: once
J gene: TRBJ2-7
CDR3 DNA: TGTGCCAGCAGCGTAGGACAGGGTCCACTCTACGAGCAGTACTTC
CDR3 protein: CASSVGQGPLYEQYF

V gene: TRBV2
D gene: TRBD1
clone size: .
J gene: TRBJ2-5
CDR3 DNA: TGTGCCAGCTCCCAGGGGGCTAACCAAGAGACCCAGTACTTC
CDR3 protein: CASSQGANQETQYF

V gene: TRBV15
D gene: .
clone size: .
J gene: TRBJ2-6
CDR3 DNA: TGTGCCACCAGCAGAGAATATCGGGTTGGGGCCAACGTCCTGACTTTC
CDR3 protein: CATSREYRVGANVLTF

V gene: TRBV7-9
D gene: .
clone size: .
J gene: TRBJ1-3
CDR3 DNA: TGTGCCAGCAGCCCCCCAGGCGGGGCCAACTCTGGAAACACCATATATTTT
CDR3 protein: CASSPPGGANSGNTIYF

V gene: TRBV6-5
D gene: TRBD1
clone size: few
J gene: TRBJ2-7
CDR3 DNA: TGTGCCAGCAGGAAGGGACAGAAGGATTCCTACGAGCAGTACTTC
CDR3 protein: CASRKGQKDSYEQYF

V gene: TRBV28
D gene: .
clone size: .
J gene: TRBJ1-1
CDR3 DNA: TGTGCCAGCAGTTTTTTCGGGGGGGGCATCAAGACTGAAGCTTTCTTT
CDR3 protein: CASSFFGGGIKTEAFF

V gene: TRBV27
D gene: TRBD1
clone size: .
J gene: TRBJ1-5
CDR3 DNA: TGTGCCAGCAGTCCGGGGACAGCTTTACCTAGCAATCAGCCCCAGCATTTT
CDR3 protein: CASSPGTALPSNQPQHF

V gene: TRBV11-3
D gene: .
clone size: once
J gene: TRBJ2-5
CDR3 DNA: TGTGCCAGCAGCTCCGAGGAGACCCAGTACTTC
CDR3 protein: CASSSEETQYF

V gene: TRBV9
D gene: TRBD1
clone size: .
J gene: TRBJ2-3
CDR3 DNA: TGTGCCAGCAGCGTCACAGGGGACCCAGATACGCAGTATTTT
CDR3 protein: CASSVTGDPDTQYF

V gene: TRBV28
D gene: .
clone size: .
J gene: TRBJ1-2
CDR3 DNA: TGTGCCACACAGGGATATAACTATGGCTACACCTTC
CDR3 protein: CATQGYNYGYTF

V gene: TRBV5-1
D gene: .
clone size: .
J gene: TRBJ2-3
CDR3 DNA: TGCGCCAGCAGCTTGCTTGGACAGAGGGAAGGTACGCAGTATTTT
CDR3 protein: CASSLLGQREGTQYF

V gene: TRBV19
D gene: TRBD1
clone size: .
J gene: TRBJ1-2
CDR3 DNA: TGTGCCAGTAGTACCCGGGACAGGGGAAGCGGCTACACCTTC
CDR3 protein: CASSTRDRGSGYTF

V gene: TRBV28
D gene: .
clone size: few
J gene: TRBJ2-3
CDR3 DNA: TGTGCCAGCAGTTTCACAGGGAGGGGGGATACGCAGTATTTT
CDR3 protein: CASSFTGRGDTQYF

V gene: TRBV7-2
D gene: TRBD2
clone size: .
J gene: TRBJ2-2
CDR3 DNA: TGTGCCAGCAGCTTGAGCGCTAGCGGGATTACCGGGGAGCTGTTTTTT
CDR3 protein: CASSLSASGITGELFF

V gene: TRBV2
D gene: .
clone size: .
J gene: TRBJ2-7
CDR3 DNA: TGTGCCAGCAGGGGGCTCTCCTACGAGCAGTACTTC
CDR3 protein: CASRGLSYEQYF

V gene: TRBV2
D gene: TRBD2
clone size: .
J gene: TRBJ2-1
CDR3 DNA: TGTGCCAGCAGTGAAGCGTCGCTAGCGGGAAAAAAGTTCTTC
CDR3 protein: CASSEASLAGKKFF

V gene: TRBV6-2/TRBV6-3
D gene: TRBD1
clone size: .
J gene: TRBJ2-7
CDR3 DNA: TGTGCCAGCAGTAAAGACAGGGACAACCTCGCCTACGAGCAGTACTTC
CDR3 protein: CASSKDRDNLAYEQYF